This T cell receptor beta chain was identified during a study of blood T cell repertoires in COVID-19 (dated by TCRdb to 2020 to 2022). For context, the study as a whole: Samples from collaborators originated in the United States, Italy and Spain and spanned both the acute and convalescent phases of COVID-19. Where HLA class I and class II types were available, the types were taken from metadata supplied by the sample provider, not from assay-based typing. A de-identified subject ID, COVID-19 status, age in years and sex were almost always included in the sample metadata. The material from the prospective study consisted of cDNA or gDNA derived from T cells, B-cell-depleted T cells, or PBMCs. The repertoires were released in a freely available public database meant as a resource for research on the immune response to SARS-CoV-2. Deeply sampled blood TCRbeta repertoires from subjects exposed to, actively infected with, or recovered from COVID-19 were included in the dataset. Samples were obtained from the ongoing ImmuneRACE study (first 160 participants) and from roughly 1,300 subjects provided by 6 global collaborators. The paper as a whole reports these results and caveats: Clinical and demographic metadata were provided uncurated, with the amount varying by source and participant.

TCRbeta CDR3 regions were amplified from genomic DNA using the immunoSEQ Assay, a bias-controlled multiplex PCR. The source study handled its data this way. Within the assay, amplification of reference gene primers was used to estimate how many nucleated cells each sample contained. To quantify the absolute abundance of each unique TCRbeta CDR3 rearrangement, sequence reads were collapsed and filtered. For each sample, productive Simpson clonality was calculated by taking the square root of Simpson's diversity index across productive rearrangements. The immuneACCESS repertoire file appears here via TCRdb, limited to in-frame rearrangements. These files lack a portion of the clones; in checked studies, under half of the deficit traces to unresolved V genes, and the cause of the others is not known. That table gives V, J and clone size, and the DNA gave D and trimming. Within this sample are approximately 270,000 clones, with about 85% of them counted one time only. Of the sample, 0.85% to 0.9% falls within the top ten clones.

One collaborating source in Seattle enrolled patients while the patients were actively infected and followed the patients over time throughout the course of disease. The collaborating institutions used their own protocols to collect whole blood in K2EDTA tubes. Collaborator samples were shipped for TCRbeta analysis as frozen whole blood, isolated PBMCs, or DNA extracted from either sample type. V trim: 3 bases; J trim: 4 bases; unmatched bases: 14. The CDR3 contains 17 residues, cysteine and phenylalanine counted. Only CDR3 DNA remains: 51 bases, in frame from the first base. As encoded in the germline V gene (reference sequence), CDR1 is LNHDA while CDR2 is SQIVND. In the case of this clone: The clone's antigen remains unknown. The input lacks base qualities; no much larger clone sits a single base away.

Sequencing input: peripheral blood. This TCR was recovered from a human donor with COVID-19, enrolled during active disease. The donor label of this sample is uncertain. The chain joins TRBV19 to TRBJ2-5; 7 of the junction bases match TRBD1. The nucleotide sequence is given as TGTGCCAGTAGTATCTTGAACCCGACAGGGCTGGGAGAGACCCAGTACTTC. It specifies CASSILNPTGLGETQYF.